The next 7 T cell receptor beta chains were all read from a single sample in a study of Ad26.COV2.S vaccination and SARS-CoV-2 variants. Assay: immunoSEQ multiplex PCR; the TCRdb copy retains only in-frame clones and omits some. The sample shows 300,000 to 450,000 clones, about 92% of them seen only once. Sequencing used peripheral blood, obtained after recovery from COVID-19. These receptors were obtained from a human donor who had recovered from COVID-19.

The chain couples TRBV5-1 to TRBJ2-1; TRBD2 matches at 9 bases. V trimming: 1 base; J trimming: 4 bases; junction bases outside the gene matches: 6. In germline, CDR1 is SGHRS, CDR2 YFSETQ. This CDR3 has 16 amino acids. The CDR3 DNA follows: TGCGCCAGCAGCTTGAGGGCTAGCGGGGTTTACAATGAGCAGTTCTTC. Its translation is CASSLRASGVYNEQFF.

The count of this clone is one. The chain combines TRBV19 with TRBJ2-5, with 8 nucleotides matching TRBD2. The J segment lost 7 bases and the V segment lost 1 base, leaving 5 bases of the junction unmatched. CDR1 is LNHDA and CDR2 is SQIVND in the germline V gene (reference sequence). This CDR3 spans 14 amino acids. The CDR3, as DNA: TGTGCCAGTAGTATAGCGGGGGGGCCGGGGACCCAGTACTTC. The encoded protein is CASSIAGGPGTQYF.

The V call is TRBV11-1, the J call TRBJ2-5; D unclear. There are 12 residues in the CDR3. Per germline, CDR1 SGHAT and CDR2 FQDESV (reference sequence). V was shortened by 4 bases and J by 7 bases, with 10 bases between the two germline ends. CDR3 in DNA: TGTGCCAGCAGCTCCAGGTCGTGGACCCAGTACTTC. Translated: CASSSRSWTQYF.

The chain has TRBV4-3 and TRBJ2-7; 8 bases are shared with TRBD2. J was trimmed by 4 bases and V by 3 bases; bases with no gene match: 5. CDR3 size: 14 residues. CDR1 and CDR2 from the germline V gene are LGHNA and YSLEER. DNA of the CDR3: TGCGCCAGCAGCCAGGGGGTAGCGGGGTACGAGCAGTACTTC. It codes for CASSQGVAGYEQYF.

This chain uses TRBV3-1 (or the pseudogene TRBV3-2) with TRBJ1-1, with 7 bases fitting TRBD1. Per germline, CDR1 LGHDT and CDR2 YNNKEL (reference sequence). Trimming took 0 bases from V and 0 from J; bases not matched to a gene: 7. The CDR3 runs to 17 residues. CDR3 residues: CASSQERTGPMNTEAFF. CDR3 nucleotide sequence: TGTGCCAGCAGCCAAGAACGGACAGGACCAATGAACACTGAAGCTTTCTTT.

This rearrangement joins TRBV7-2 to TRBJ1-5; D might be TRBD1 (6 bases). The CDR3 has 17 residues. Trimming took 2 bases from V and 1 from J, leaving 15 bases between them. CDR1 and CDR2 from the germline V gene are SGHTA and FQGNSA. CDR3 residues: CASSLFNQGLSNQPQHF. Here the CDR3 DNA reads TGTGCCAGCAGCTTATTTAATCAGGGGTTGAGCAATCAGCCCCAGCATTTT.

Only a few counts were recorded for this clone. V is TRBV5-4 and J is TRBJ1-6; a possible D gene is TRBD1 (5 bases). Germline V lookup: CDR1 SGHNT, CDR2 YYREEE (reference sequence). The CDR3 has 14 residues. V lost 1 base and J lost 7, with 9 bases in between. CDR3 nucleotides: TGTGCCAGCAGCTTGCGCAACAGGAATTCACCCCTCCACTTT. This translates into CASSLRNRNSPLHF.